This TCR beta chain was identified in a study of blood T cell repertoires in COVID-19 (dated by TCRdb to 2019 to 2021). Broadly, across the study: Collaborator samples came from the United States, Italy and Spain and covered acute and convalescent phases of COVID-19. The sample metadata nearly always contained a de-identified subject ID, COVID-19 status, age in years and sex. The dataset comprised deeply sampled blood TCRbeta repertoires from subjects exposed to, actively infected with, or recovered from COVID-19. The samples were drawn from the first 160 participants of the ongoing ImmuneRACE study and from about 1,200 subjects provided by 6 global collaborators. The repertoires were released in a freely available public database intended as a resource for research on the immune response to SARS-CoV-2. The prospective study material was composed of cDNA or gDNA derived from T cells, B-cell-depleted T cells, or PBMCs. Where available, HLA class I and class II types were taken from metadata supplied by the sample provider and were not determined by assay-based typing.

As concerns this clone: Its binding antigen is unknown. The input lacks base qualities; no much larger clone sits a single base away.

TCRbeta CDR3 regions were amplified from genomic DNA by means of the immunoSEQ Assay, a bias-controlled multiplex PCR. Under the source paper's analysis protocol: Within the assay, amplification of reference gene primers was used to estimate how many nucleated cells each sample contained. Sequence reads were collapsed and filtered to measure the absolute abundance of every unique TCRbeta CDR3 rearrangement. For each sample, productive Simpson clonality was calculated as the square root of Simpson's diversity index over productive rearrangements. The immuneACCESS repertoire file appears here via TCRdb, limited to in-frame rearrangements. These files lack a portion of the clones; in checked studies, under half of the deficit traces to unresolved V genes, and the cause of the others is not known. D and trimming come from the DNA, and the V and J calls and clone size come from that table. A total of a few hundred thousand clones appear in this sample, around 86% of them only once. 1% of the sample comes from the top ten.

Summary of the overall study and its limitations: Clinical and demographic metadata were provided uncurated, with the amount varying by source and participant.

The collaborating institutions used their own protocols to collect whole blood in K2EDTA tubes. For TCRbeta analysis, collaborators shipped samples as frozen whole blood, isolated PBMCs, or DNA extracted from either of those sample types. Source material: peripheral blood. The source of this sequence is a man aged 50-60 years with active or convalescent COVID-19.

The CDR3: CASRRNTEAFF. The bases are TGTGCCAGCAGGAGGAACACTGAAGCTTTCTTT. The rearranged chain carries TRBV12-3 or TRBV12-4 and TRBJ1-1; the D gene remains uncertain. The CDR3 contains 11 residues, cysteine and phenylalanine counted. The kept DNA is CDR3 alone, 33 bases in frame from the first base. Trimming at the junction amounts to 6 bases on V and 1 base on J, and the germline ends lie 3 bases apart.